The 12 T cell receptor beta chains presented below share a single source sample, sequenced in a study of T cell changes during pregnancy in multiple sclerosis. TCRdb's table, derived via immunoSEQ multiplex PCR, lists solely in-frame clones and lacks some. Of 50,000 to 70,000 clones listed, about nine tenths are singletons. The material sequenced was peripheral blood, taken after pregnancy. All receptors come from a female donor in good health, enrolled as a control in a pregnancy study.

This chain joins TRBV7-2 and TRBJ2-3, with D possibly being TRBD2 (7 bases). The CDR3 is made up of 12 amino acids. Trimming took 5 bases from V and 14 from J, leaving 17 bases between them. Germline V gives CDR1 SGHTA, CDR2 FQGNSA. CDR3 amino acids: CASSTPGGATYF. In nucleotides, the CDR3 is TGTGCCAGCAGCACGCCGGGGGGCGCAACGTATTTT.

This chain's CDR3 is CASSYGLATTGELFF. Here the CDR3 DNA reads TGTGCCAGCAGCTACGGACTAGCTACCACCGGGGAGCTGTTTTTT. The chain recombines TRBV5-4 with TRBJ2-2; 8 bases map to TRBD2. J gave up 4 bases and V 3 bases, and 5 bases lay outside the gene matches. Germline-derived CDR1 and CDR2 are SGHNT and YYREEE (reference sequence). This CDR3 is 15 amino acids long.

The V gene is TRBV18, the J gene TRBJ1-5, with TRBD1 identical over 9 bases. CDR1 is KGHSH, CDR2 LQKENI, per germline. CDR3 length: 15 residues. The J segment lost 6 bases and the V segment lost 4 bases, leaving 7 bases of the junction unmatched. This chain's CDR3 is CASSQGDRVFQPQHF. The CDR3 region has the DNA TGTGCCAGCTCACAGGGGGACAGGGTATTTCAGCCCCAGCATTTT. Combining the CDR3 with reference TRBV18 and TRBJ1-5 gives the whole variable domain NAGVMQNPRHLVRRRGQEARLRCSPMKGHSHVYWYRQLPEEGLKFMVYLQKENIIDESGMPKERFSAEFPKEGPSILRIQQVVRGDSAAYFCASSQGDRVFQPQHFGDGTRLSIL.

The rearrangement joins TRBV14 to TRBJ2-3; a weak D match, TRBD1 (5 bases). This CDR3 has 15 amino acids. The V gene lost 1 base and the J gene lost 0 bases, with 8 bases spanning the gap. Germline V CDR1 and CDR2: SGHDN, FVKESK. This chain's CDR3 is CASSQGGISTDTQYF. In DNA, the CDR3 is TGTGCCAGCAGCCAAGGGGGCATTAGCACAGATACGCAGTATTTT.

This clone was counted once. V and J are TRBV7-9 and TRBJ1-2; perhaps TRBD1 as D (6 bases). Deletions cut 5 bases from V and 5 bases from J, with 15 bases between. There are 14 residues in the CDR3. Germline V gene lookup returns CDR1 SEHNR and CDR2 FQNEAQ (reference sequence). DNA of the CDR3: TGTGCCAGCAGCCTGGACAGCCCTTGGTATGGCTACACCTTC. The encoded protein is CASSLDSPWYGYTF. The whole variable domain, remainder taken from reference TRBV7-9 and TRBJ1-2, is DTGVSQNPRHKITKRGQNVTFRCDPISEHNRLYWYRQTLGQGPEFLTYFQNEAQLEKSRLLSDRFSAERPKGSFSTLEIQRTEQGDSAMYLCASSLDSPWYGYTFGSGTRLTVV.

The J gene is TRBJ2-4, the V gene TRBV19; 8 nucleotides align to TRBD2. Germline CDR1 and CDR2: LNHDA and SQIVND (reference sequence). This CDR3 spans 15 amino acids. V trimming: 3 bases; J trimming: 4 bases; junction bases outside the gene matches: 5. CDR3 nucleotides: TGTGCCAGTAGTATTGGGCGGGGGGCAAAAAACATTCAGTACTTC. As protein: CASSIGRGAKNIQYF.

The rearrangement uses TRBV30 and TRBJ1-3, with D unresolved. The V gene lost 4 bases and the J gene lost 9 bases, with 19 bases spanning the gap. CDR3 length equals 14 residues. CDR1 and CDR2 (germline): GTSNPN, SVGIG (reference sequence). The CDR3 coding sequence is TGTGCCTGGACCATCACGGGGTCTGTCGGCACCATATATTTT. It translates to CAWTITGSVGTIYF.

The chain is built from TRBV19 and TRBJ2-1; D perhaps matches TRBD1 (5 bases). The CDR3 sequence is 13 residues long. V lost 3 bases and J lost 9, with 12 bases in between. The germline CDR1 and CDR2 sequences are LNHDA and SQIVND (reference sequence). CDR3 region: CASSITLRGEQFF. As DNA, the CDR3 is TGTGCCAGTAGTATCACCCTAAGGGGTGAGCAGTTCTTC.

This sequence joins TRBV7-8 and TRBJ2-7; no clear D. This CDR3 has 11 residues. Germline CDR1 is SGHVS and CDR2 is FQNEAQ. The ends were cut back, 5 bases at V and 7 bases at J, with 9 bases in the middle. The CDR3 DNA sequence: TGTGCCAGCAGCCCGGCCGGGGAGCAGTACTTC. Residues: CASSPAGEQYF.

The sample holds a few counts of this clone. The J gene is TRBJ2-7, the V gene TRBV9; D call uncertain. This CDR3 contains 14 residues. The V gene's germline CDR1 is SGDLS and CDR2 YYNGEE. With 1 base removed from V and 1 base from J, the gap between germline ends came to 9 bases. The CDR3 sequence: CASSVQATSYEQYF. Here the CDR3 DNA reads TGTGCCAGCAGCGTACAGGCTACGTCCTACGAGCAGTACTTC.

The rearrangement joins TRBV5-8 to TRBJ1-1; D gene unclear. V was shortened by 0 bases and J by 2 bases, with 5 bases between the two germline ends. The CDR3 loop spans 13 amino acids. Germline loops: CDR1 SGHTS, CDR2 YDEGEE. CDR3 region: CASSLAFNTEAFF. The DNA of the CDR3 is TGTGCCAGCAGCTTGGCTTTTAACACTGAAGCTTTCTTT.

This sequence joins TRBV19 and TRBJ2-7; D might be TRBD1 (6 bases). This CDR3 region has 13 residues. With 5 bases removed from V and 4 bases from J, the gap between germline ends came to 12 bases. Per the germline V gene, CDR1 is LNHDA and CDR2 is SQIVND (reference sequence). CDR3 DNA sequence: TGTGCCAGTAGTCTTCGGACAGAATACGAGCAGTACTTC. Protein product: CASSLRTEYEQYF.